These 30 T cell receptor beta chains were sequenced from one sample in a study of T-cell reconstitution after alpha-beta-depleted transplantation in children (dated by TCRdb to between 2015 and 2016). This specimen's treatment or condition label, interpreted: allogeneic hematopoietic cell transplantation with graft depleted of TCRalphabeta T cells and CD19 B cells. To prepare the library, PCR was applied. The instrument given in TCRdb is Illumina HiSeq 2500. TCR library preparation used molecular barcoding, with unique molecular identifiers applied to normalize quantification of the TCRbeta repertoire. TCRdb took the public reads, trimmed them with fastp at Q25, ran MiXCR for clone calling and kept in-frame beta chains. Rows are unified per CDR3 protein, each entry keeping the most common DNA and genes. Across this sample there are about 980,000 distinct CDR3 sequences, with about 29% seen only once. The ten top clones hold more than 25% of the sample.

The sequencing here drew on PBMCs, mostly from graft donor cells, taken 360 days after TCRalphabeta/CD19-depleted stem cell transplant. Receptor source: a boy under two years old who had a stem cell transplant for SCID, so the T cells may come from the graft donor.

The chain recombines TRBV20-1 with TRBJ1-1, with TRBD1 matching 8 bases. The CDR3 runs 17 residues. Losses at the gene ends were 5 bases for V and 6 bases for J; bases not matched to a gene: 20. Germline V gene lookup returns CDR1 DFQATT and CDR2 SNEGSKA (reference sequence). CDR3 DNA: TGCAGTGCTCCTGGACGGACATTGACAGGGGCTGGCGCTGAAGCTTTCTTT. It translates to CSAPGRTLTGAGAEAFF.

The chain carries TRBV18 and TRBJ1-1; D call uncertain. Germline V gene sequence: CDR1 KGHSH, CDR2 LQKENI. The V and J ends lost 5 bases and 4 bases respectively, with 14 bases between them. The CDR3 is 14 residues long. For the CDR3, the DNA is TGTGCCAGCTCATCCACCCCCCCTGGCACTGAAGCTTTCTTT. Its translation: CASSSTPPGTEAFF.

The chain joins TRBV7-2 to TRBJ2-1; no firm D call. CDR1 and CDR2 from the germline V gene are SGHTA and FQGNSA. The V end was cut by 4 bases, the J end by 0 bases, with 13 bases between. The CDR3 extends over 16 amino acids. This CDR3 is CASSSARLSSYNEQFF. For the CDR3, the DNA is TGTGCCAGCAGCTCCGCCCGACTCAGCTCCTACAATGAGCAGTTCTTC.

This clonotype was seen just once. The CDR3 DNA sequence: TGCGCCAGCAGCTTTTTTAGCGGGGGGGCCATGGAGACCCAGTACTTC. Its translation: CASSFFSGGAMETQYF. The rearrangement links TRBV5-1 to TRBJ2-5; 11 nucleotides agree with TRBD2. Germline CDR1 is SGHRS and CDR2 is YFSETQ. Losses at the gene ends were 2 bases for V and 5 bases for J; bases not matched to a gene: 8. The CDR3 totals 16 residues.

This chain links TRBV29-1 with TRBJ2-4; 9 bases align to TRBD1. The trim removed 6 bases at V and 5 bases at J, leaving 11 bases unmatched. CDR1 and CDR2 from the germline V gene are SQVTM and ANQGSEA. The CDR3 is made up of 15 amino acids. This CDR3 reads CSVRGTGRGENIQYF. CDR3 in DNA: TGCAGCGTCCGAGGGACAGGGAGGGGGGAAAACATTCAGTACTTC.

The V and J genes are TRBV5-6 and TRBJ1-2, with 8 positions matching TRBD1. Germline CDR1 is SGHDT and CDR2 is YYEEEE. Trimming removed 2 bases from V and 7 bases from J; junction bases left unmatched: 22. The CDR3 sequence is 19 residues long. The CDR3 loop is CASSFRSGATDRVLSGYTF. The CDR3 DNA sequence: TGTGCCAGCAGCTTTAGGTCTGGGGCGACGGACAGGGTCTTAAGTGGCTACACCTTC.

The rearrangement joins TRBV12-3 or TRBV12-4 to TRBJ2-3; the D is unclear. The CDR3 is 14 residues long. V lost 5 bases and J lost 3, with 12 bases in between. This CDR3 is CASSHERSTDTQYF. Here the CDR3 DNA reads TGTGCCAGCAGTCACGAGCGATCGACAGATACGCAGTATTTT.

This clonotype has a handful of counts. The chain uses TRBV18 and TRBJ2-6; the match to TRBD1 covers 10 bases. The CDR3 spans 18 residues. From germline, CDR1 is KGHSH and CDR2 LQKENI. V lost 11 bases and J lost 2; bases outside the gene matches: 15. For the CDR3, the DNA is TGTGCCCTACATCGAGCCGGGACAGGGGTCCCTGGGGCCAACGTCCTGACTTTC. Its protein is CALHRAGTGVPGANVLTF.

This clonotype showed up just a few times. The CDR3 here is CASSVRSGANVLTF. The CDR3 DNA reads TGTGCCAGCAGTGTAAGGAGTGGGGCCAACGTCCTGACTTTC. The chain joins TRBV6-1 to TRBJ2-6; D gene uncertain. The CDR3 runs to 14 residues. Trimming shortened V by 4 bases and J by 3 bases, and 7 bases separated the two germline ends. Germline CDR1 is MNHNS and CDR2 is SASEGT.

The chain has TRBV7-6 and TRBJ2-2; D not resolved. Trimming left V 1 base short and J 6 bases short, with 12 bases between. CDR3 length: 15 amino acids. Germline values: CDR1 SGHVS, CDR2 FNYEAQ. The CDR3 protein is CASSLVADAAGELFF. DNA for the CDR3: TGTGCCAGCAGCTTAGTCGCGGATGCAGCCGGGGAGCTGTTTTTT.

This chain joins TRBV2 and TRBJ2-5; TRBD2 matches 9 bases. Germline CDR1 SNHLY, CDR2 FYNNEI. The CDR3 has 16 residues. After removal of 3 bases from V and 2 bases from J, the junction contained 7 bases not matched to a gene. The CDR3 DNA reads TGTGCCAGCAGTGAGGGGCTAGCGGGGTTTCAAGAGACCCAGTACTTC. Its protein product is CASSEGLAGFQETQYF.

This sequence joins TRBV11-2 and TRBJ2-1; 10 bases align to TRBD1. The CDR3 is 14 residues long. The germline CDR1 and CDR2 sequences are SGHAT and FQNNGV. Trimming removed 1 base from V and 9 bases from J; junction bases left unmatched: 3. CDR3 sequence: CASSLGQGAREQFF. The CDR3 DNA sequence: TGTGCCAGCAGCTTAGGACAGGGGGCGCGTGAGCAGTTCTTC.

The chain links TRBV11-2 to TRBJ1-6; perhaps TRBD1 as D (5 bases). Trimming took 2 bases from V and 2 from J, leaving 10 bases between them. The CDR3 covers 16 residues. Germline V gene data show CDR1 as SGHAT and CDR2 as FQNNGV. CDR3: CASSLTGLPYNSPLHF. In nucleotides, the CDR3 is TGTGCCAGCAGCTTAACGGGGCTTCCCTATAATTCACCCCTCCACTTT.

This sequence joins TRBV5-1 and TRBJ2-1; TRBD1 aligns across 10 bases. The V gene end was trimmed by 4 bases and the J gene end by 6 bases; junction bases not matched to a gene: 7. CDR1 is SGHRS and CDR2 is YFSETQ in the germline V gene. The CDR3 is made up of 15 amino acids. DNA for the CDR3: TGCGCCAGCAGCCGTCCTGGGACAGGGGCCAATGAGCAGTTCTTC. It is translated as CASSRPGTGANEQFF.

This chain uses TRBV5-1 with TRBJ2-3; unclear D gene. Germline V CDR1 and CDR2: SGHRS, YFSETQ. The V and J ends lost 1 base and 1 base respectively, with 10 bases between them. The CDR3 has 15 amino acids. The CDR3 here is CASSLPLLGTDTQYF. CDR3 in DNA: TGCGCCAGCAGCTTGCCCCTTCTGGGCACAGATACGCAGTATTTT.

This clonotype was detected a few times. This sequence joins TRBV6-6 and TRBJ2-5; the match to TRBD1 covers 9 bases. The V and J ends lost 5 bases and 5 bases, in that order; junction bases with no gene match: 3. The germline V gene encodes CDR1 MNHNY and CDR2 SVGAGI (reference sequence). This CDR3 spans 13 amino acids. The CDR3 is CASSGTGRETQYF. The CDR3 DNA reads TGTGCCAGCAGTGGGACAGGGAGGGAGACCCAGTACTTC.

A note on this clonotype: Possible read error: a much larger clone is one base away. The chain has TRBV6-2 or TRBV6-3 and TRBJ1-5; TRBD1 is a possible D gene (6 bases). V shed 6 bases and J shed 0 bases, with 12 bases lying between them. The germline V gene has CDR1 MNHEY and CDR2 SVGEGT. The CDR3 is made up of 15 amino acids. CDR3 region: CASSRTEYSNQPQHF. CDR3 sequence (DNA): TGTGCCAGCAGCCGGACAGAATATAGCAATCAGCCCCAGCATTTT.

The chain is built from TRBV4-2 and TRBJ2-5; 7 bases are a match to TRBD1. The V segment lost 4 bases and the J segment 5 bases; nucleotides outside the gene matches: 10. CDR3 length equals 15 residues. CDR1 is LGHNA and CDR2 is YNFKEQ in the germline V gene. In DNA form, the CDR3 reads TGTGCCAGCAGCCGACAGGGTCCCGACTCGGAGACCCAGTACTTC. Translated, it gives CASSRQGPDSETQYF.

This clonotype has a single count. The chain links TRBV12-3 or TRBV12-4 to TRBJ1-5, with D possibly TRBD1 on 5 matching bases. The V and J ends lost 4 bases and 0 bases respectively, with 13 bases between them. CDR3 length: 16 amino acids. The CDR3 sequence: CASSSSRANSNQPQHF. For the CDR3, the DNA is TGTGCCAGCAGTTCCTCCAGGGCGAATAGCAATCAGCCCCAGCATTTT.

The V and J genes are TRBV20-1 and TRBJ2-7; possibly TRBD1 for D (7 bases). The CDR3 consists of 14 residues. The germline V gene has CDR1 DFQATT and CDR2 SNEGSKA (reference sequence). V was clipped by 2 bases and J by 5 bases, with 16 bases between them. The CDR3 protein is CSARRGGGSNEQYF. The CDR3 nucleotides are TGCAGTGCTAGAAGAGGAGGGGGCAGCAACGAGCAGTACTTC.

This chain links TRBV5-5 with TRBJ2-7, with a tentative D call TRBD2 (6 bases). The CDR3 has 16 amino acids. Between the trimmed V and J ends, which lost 1 base and 2 bases, there was a span of 16 bases. Germline V lookup: CDR1 SGHKS, CDR2 YYEKEE (reference sequence). CDR3 amino acids: CASSLNLGAGTYEQYF. The CDR3 region has the DNA TGTGCCAGCAGCTTGAATTTAGGGGCGGGAACCTACGAGCAGTACTTC. The full variable domain, rest sourced from reference TRBV5-5 and TRBJ2-7, is DAGVTQSPTHLIKTRGQQVTLRCSPISGHKSVSWYQQVLGQGPQFIFQYYEKEERGRGNFPDRFSARQFPNYSSELNVNALLLGDSALYLCASSLNLGAGTYEQYFGPGTRLTVT.

This clonotype has a handful of counts. The chain links TRBV21-1 to TRBJ2-1; the DNA was not used to check the table's D call, TRBD1. TRBV21-1 is reported as a pseudogene. This CDR3 is built from 16 residues. The CDR3 loop reads CASSRGPEGSYNEQFF. The CDR3, as DNA: TGTGCCAGCAGCAGAGGCCCTGAAGGTTCCTACAATGAGCAGTTCTTC.

In this sample, this clonotype turned up a few times. The chain is built from TRBV3-1 and TRBJ2-2, with D hard to call. This CDR3 comprises 15 residues. Germline loops: CDR1 LGHDT, CDR2 YNNKEL (reference sequence). The V gene lost 4 bases and the J gene lost 5 bases, with 14 bases spanning the gap. The CDR3 sequence: CASSPLSGGTGELFF. Here the CDR3 DNA reads TGTGCCAGCAGCCCCCTCAGTGGTGGGACCGGGGAGCTGTTTTTT.

The CDR3 nucleotides read TGTGCCAGCAGCCCCCGTTCACAGGCTCACCAGCATTTT. This translates into CASSPRSQAHQHF. This chain joins TRBV7-2 and TRBJ1-5, with a possible D match to TRBD1 (5 bases). The CDR3 sequence is 13 residues long. From germline, CDR1 is SGHTA and CDR2 FQGNSA. V was clipped by 5 bases and J by 12 bases, with 17 bases between them.

This clonotype was observed a few times. J is TRBJ2-5 and V is TRBV9, with D perhaps being TRBD1 or TRBD2 (7 bases each). Trimming left V 4 bases short and J 1 base short, with 14 bases between. This CDR3 has 15 amino acids. Germline V CDR1 and CDR2: SGDLS, YYNGEE. The CDR3 bases are TGTGCCAGCAGCCCCAGGGGGGGCCTCCAAGAGACCCAGTACTTC. It specifies CASSPRGGLQETQYF.

This chain uses TRBV6-2 or TRBV6-3 with TRBJ2-7; 7 bases align to TRBD1. V lost 4 bases, J lost 6 bases, and 12 bases stayed unmatched. CDR1 is MNHEY, CDR2 SVGEGT, per germline. This CDR3 contains 15 residues. The CDR3 protein is CASSFDRVTGSEQYF. The DNA of the CDR3 is TGTGCCAGCAGTTTCGACAGGGTTACGGGCTCCGAGCAGTACTTC.

The CDR3 region is CASSRRGTGPNTGELFF. The DNA of the CDR3 is TGTGCCAGCTCACGTCGGGGGACGGGGCCGAACACCGGGGAGCTGTTTTTT. The rearrangement uses TRBV18 and TRBJ2-2; TRBD2 might be the D (6 bases). The CDR3 sequence is 17 residues long. The ends were cut back, 4 bases at V and 0 bases at J, with 15 bases in the middle. Germline V gene sequence: CDR1 KGHSH, CDR2 LQKENI.

This clonotype showed up just a few times. This chain uses TRBV6-1 with TRBJ2-6; D unresolved. Trimming left V 6 bases short and J 5 bases short, with 14 bases between. Per the germline V gene, CDR1 is MNHNS and CDR2 is SASEGT. The CDR3 length is 15 residues. CDR3 sequence: CASRRVSLWANVLTF. The CDR3 DNA reads as TGTGCCAGCAGAAGGGTCAGCTTGTGGGCCAACGTCCTGACTTTC.

The chain carries TRBV7-9 and TRBJ1-1; TRBD1 matches 9 bases. The junction had 7 bases not matched to a gene; V was cut back by 1 base and J by 7 bases. The CDR3 consists of 15 residues. The germline gives CDR1 SEHNR, CDR2 FQNEAQ (reference sequence). CDR3 DNA sequence: TGTGCCAGCAGCTTAGGGGACAGGGTTGGAGGTGAAGCTTTCTTT. This sequence encodes CASSLGDRVGGEAFF.

This clonotype was observed a handful of times. The chain combines TRBV7-9 with TRBJ2-3; possibly TRBD2 for D (7 bases). The CDR3 has 13 residues. Germline CDR1 is SEHNR and CDR2 is FQNEAQ (reference sequence). V was cut by 7 bases and J by 4 bases, with 12 bases left in between. CDR3 loop: CASTQGGADTQYF. Written as DNA, the CDR3 is TGTGCCAGCACCCAAGGGGGGGCAGATACGCAGTATTTT.